The TCR beta chain under discussion was sequenced for a study of cytomegalovirus exposure and HLA in healthy donors. Study-level points and caveats: Immune exposure information comprised only CMV serostatus. A previous analysis found most TCR beta V segments productive roughly 87% or roughly 30% of the time. A later analysis showed TCR association rates differing by HLA locus, peaking at DRB1 and lowest at HLA-C.

On this clone: What it recognizes is unknown.

This PCR relied on a set of 60 Vbeta primers and 13 Jbeta primers. The method was immunoSEQ multiplex PCR; TCRdb's version includes in-frame clones alone and lacks a portion of them. Among about 120,000 clones listed, roughly 80% were seen once. Sequenced input: PBMCs. This TCR derives from a woman aged 25-40 years in good health and CMV-seropositive.

In DNA form, the CDR3 reads TGTGCCAGCATGCGGGACAGGGTCACCTACGAGCAGTACTTC. This translates into CASMRDRVTYEQYF. The gene calls are TRBV6-1 and TRBJ2-7; the match to TRBD1 covers 9 bases. Losses at the gene ends were 7 bases for V and 2 bases for J; bases not matched to a gene: 6. CDR1 is MNHNS and CDR2 is SASEGT in the germline V gene. The CDR3 has 14 residues.